Only a few counts were recorded for the clone carrying this TCR beta chain. The TCRbeta library incorporated unique molecular identifiers. TCRdb called the PCR reads again in MiXCR, with one record for every CDR3 protein. The table records some 200,000 distinct CDR3 sequences, approximately 9.8% of them present only once. This sample was included in a study of T-cell reconstitution after alpha-beta-depleted transplantation in children. The sequencing used PBMCs from the stem cell graft donor, collected from the stem cell graft. This TCR was recovered from a human donor who donated a stem cell graft to a child with SCID.

The CDR3 loop reads CASSLAQGGTGELFF. The CDR3 DNA is TGTGCCAGCAGTTTAGCGCAAGGTGGCACCGGGGAGCTGTTTTTT. V usage is TRBV12-3 or TRBV12-4 and J usage is TRBJ2-2; D gene unclear. Trimming cost V 0 bases and J 4 bases, with 9 bases left between them. This CDR3 comprises 15 residues.